Below, 28 T cell receptor beta chains from the same sample are listed, as sequenced in a study of blood T cell repertoires in COVID-19. TCRdb's table, derived via immunoSEQ multiplex PCR, lists solely in-frame clones and lacks some. The table records around 180,000 clones, approximately 87% of them present only once. The sequencing input was peripheral blood. The receptors originated from a man between 65 and 85 years old with active or convalescent COVID-19.

This chain uses TRBV18 with TRBJ2-1; possible D gene TRBD2, 6 bases. V was clipped by 1 base and J by 7 bases, with 14 bases between them. The CDR3 is made up of 15 amino acids. Germline loops: CDR1 KGHSH, CDR2 LQKENI. The CDR3 region is CASSPQGGGINEQFF. The CDR3 nucleotides are TGTGCCAGCTCACCACAGGGTGGCGGGATTAATGAGCAGTTCTTC. Variable domain in full (rest from reference TRBV18 and TRBJ2-1): NAGVMQNPRHLVRRRGQEARLRCSPMKGHSHVYWYRQLPEEGLKFMVYLQKENIIDESGMPKERFSAEFPKEGPSILRIQQVVRGDSAAYFCASSPQGGGINEQFFGPGTRLTVL.

This clone was recorded a few times. The chain combines TRBV7-9 with TRBJ2-4; 7 bases agree with TRBD2. The CDR3 is 15 residues long. Germline trimming cut 5 bases from V and 1 base from J; bases unmatched to any gene: 5. Germline-derived CDR1 and CDR2 are SEHNR and FQNEAQ (reference sequence). CDR3 sequence: CASSPSGTAKNIQYF. The CDR3 nucleotides are TGTGCCAGCAGCCCAAGCGGGACCGCCAAAAACATTCAGTACTTC.

The rearrangement links TRBV11-2 to TRBJ2-7; possibly TRBD1 for D (5 bases). The CDR3 consists of 17 residues. Trimming left V 1 base short and J 4 bases short, with 20 bases between. Per germline, CDR1 SGHAT and CDR2 FQNNGV. In DNA, the CDR3 is TGTGCCAGCAGCTTAGTCGCACAGTCAGGGCGCACATACGAGCAGTACTTC. Its protein product is CASSLVAQSGRTYEQYF.

The chain couples TRBV11-2 to TRBJ2-2; TRBD2 matches at 10 bases. This CDR3 contains 15 residues. The trim removed 5 bases at V and 3 bases at J, leaving 3 bases unmatched. In germline, CDR1 is SGHAT, CDR2 FQNNGV. The CDR3 coding sequence is TGTGCCAGCAGCAGCGGGAGGGCCCACACCGGGGAGCTGTTTTTT. It encodes CASSSGRAHTGELFF.

The V gene is TRBV25-1, the J gene TRBJ1-4, with D unclear. Germline V gene data show CDR1 as MGHDK and CDR2 as SYGVNS. CDR3 size: 16 residues. V was cut by 4 bases and J by 0 bases, with 12 bases left in between. This CDR3 is CASSAQWSATNEKLFF. In DNA form, the CDR3 reads TGTGCCAGCAGTGCCCAGTGGTCTGCAACTAATGAAAAACTGTTTTTT.

This chain joins TRBV7-2 and TRBJ1-2; the D gene is possibly TRBD1 (6 bases). The germline V and J ends were trimmed by 2 bases and 2 bases, with 15 bases remaining between them. The CDR3 sequence is 16 residues long. CDR1 and CDR2 from the germline V gene are SGHTA and FQGNSA. The CDR3 region has the DNA TGTGCCAGCAGCTTACCGAACAGGGAAATCAACTATGGCTACACCTTC. Protein product: CASSLPNREINYGYTF.

The rearrangement uses TRBV2 and TRBJ2-1; D perhaps matches TRBD2 (5 bases). CDR1 and CDR2 (germline): SNHLY, FYNNEI. Deletions cut 3 bases from V and 6 bases from J, with 12 bases between. The CDR3 runs to 14 residues. The CDR3 spells CASSERGLGNEQFF. CDR3 nucleotides: TGTGCCAGCAGTGAGCGCGGGTTAGGCAATGAGCAGTTCTTC.

The chain links TRBV3-1 (or the pseudogene TRBV3-2) to TRBJ1-5; no reliable D call. Trimming removed 1 base from V and 10 bases from J, with 14 bases in between. Germline assignment: CDR1 LGHDT and CDR2 YNNKEL (reference sequence). This CDR3 comprises 14 residues. The CDR3 sequence is CASSQGMASQPQHF. CDR3 coding DNA: TGTGCCAGCAGCCAAGGTATGGCCTCCCAACCCCAGCATTTT.

The J gene is TRBJ1-6, the V gene TRBV14; weak D call: TRBD1 (5 bases). Germline-derived CDR1 and CDR2 are SGHDN and FVKESK. V gave up 4 bases and J gave up 0 bases, with 13 bases separating them. The CDR3 covers 17 residues. The CDR3, as DNA: TGTGCCAGCAGCCCAGGAGGGGCCCTCTCCTATAATTCACCCCTCCACTTT. Its translation: CASSPGGALSYNSPLHF. Full variable domain (rest looked up from reference TRBV14 and TRBJ1-6): EAGVTQFPSHSVIEKGQTVTLRCDPISGHDNLYWYRRVMGKEIKFLLHFVKESKQDESGMPNNRFLAERTGGTYSTLKVQPAELEDSGVYFCASSPGGALSYNSPLHFGNGTRLTVT.

The chain uses TRBV19 and TRBJ1-5; TRBD1 might be the D (6 bases). V lost 7 bases and J lost 6, with 13 bases in between. Per the germline V gene, CDR1 is LNHDA and CDR2 is SQIVND (reference sequence). This CDR3 is 13 amino acids long. The CDR3 spells CASTGGRGQPQHF. DNA of the CDR3: TGTGCCAGTACGGGAGGCAGGGGTCAGCCCCAGCATTTT.

This rearrangement joins TRBV24-1 to TRBJ1-6; no clear D gene. Germline CDR1 is KGHDR and CDR2 is SFDVKD. V was clipped by 5 bases and J by 6 bases, with 13 bases between them. The CDR3 spans 15 residues. CDR3 coding DNA: TGTGCCACCAGTGTGGCAGGTCGAAGTAATTCACCCCTCCACTTT. The encoded protein is CATSVAGRSNSPLHF.

This clone was seen a single time. The chain carries TRBV5-1 and TRBJ2-7; the match to TRBD2 covers 8 bases. The V gene's germline CDR1 is SGHRS and CDR2 YFSETQ. J gave up 5 bases and V 3 bases, and 10 bases lay outside the gene matches. This CDR3 comprises 15 residues. The CDR3 nucleotides read TGCGCCAGCAGCTGGACTAGCATATCGAGCGACGAGCAGTACTTC. Amino acid sequence: CASSWTSISSDEQYF.

V gene TRBV5-4 combines with J gene TRBJ2-7; perhaps TRBD2 as D (6 bases). V dropped 4 bases and J dropped 6 bases, with 23 bases sitting between them. The CDR3 has 16 residues. The germline gives CDR1 SGHNT, CDR2 YYREEE (reference sequence). The DNA for the CDR3 is TGTGCCAGCAGCGGAGGGGTTGGGATGTTGGCTGGCGAGCAGTACTTC. This encodes CASSGGVGMLAGEQYF.

V and J are TRBV3-1 (or the pseudogene TRBV3-2) and TRBJ1-5, with D unclear. Deletions cut 7 bases from V and 5 bases from J, with 15 bases between. The CDR3 extends over 14 amino acids. CDR1 LGHDT and CDR2 YNNKEL come from the germline V gene (reference sequence). CDR3: CASTSGILDQPQHF. Written as DNA, the CDR3 is TGTGCCAGCACCTCGGGTATTCTGGATCAGCCCCAGCATTTT.

The V call is TRBV27, the J call TRBJ1-5, with D possibly TRBD1 on 5 matching bases. Trimming left V 2 bases short and J 3 bases short, with 8 bases between. This CDR3 has 14 residues. The germline V gene has CDR1 MNHEY and CDR2 SMNVEV (reference sequence). The CDR3 nucleotides read TGTGCCAGCAGTTTAGGGGCATCCAATCAGCCCCAGCATTTT. This gives the protein CASSLGASNQPQHF.

The rearrangement links TRBV6-6 to TRBJ1-1; no firm D call. The CDR3 is 13 residues long. Per germline, CDR1 MNHNY and CDR2 SVGAGI (reference sequence). Trimming cost V 2 bases and J 4 bases, with 8 bases left between them. The CDR3 spells CASSYRESTEAFF. The CDR3, as DNA: TGTGCCAGCAGTTACAGGGAGTCCACTGAAGCTTTCTTT.

The CDR3 region has the DNA TGTGCCACCACCCACACCAGGGGAATAGCTGGAAACACCATATATTTT. It encodes CATTHTRGIAGNTIYF. The genes are TRBV15 and TRBJ1-3; D is possibly TRBD1 (6 bases). Germline assignment: CDR1 LNHNV and CDR2 YYDKDF (reference sequence). The V and J ends lost 7 bases and 2 bases respectively, with 18 bases between them. The CDR3 contains 16 residues.

The J gene is TRBJ2-1, the V gene TRBV4-3, with TRBD2 identical over 10 bases. The germline V gene has CDR1 LGHNA and CDR2 YSLEER. The ends lost 4 bases at V and 4 bases at J; junction bases unmatched: 4. The CDR3 contains 15 residues. DNA of the CDR3: TGCGCCAGCAGCCGTACTAGCGGGACTTACAATGAGCAGTTCTTC. It specifies CASSRTSGTYNEQFF.

The J gene is TRBJ2-7, the V gene TRBV5-1, with 13 bases that match TRBD2. V trimming: 3 bases; J trimming: 3 bases; junction bases outside the gene matches: 6. This CDR3 spans 16 amino acids. Per the germline V gene, CDR1 is SGHRS and CDR2 is YFSETQ. CDR3 amino acids: CASSWRTSGSGYEQYF. CDR3 DNA: TGCGCCAGCAGCTGGCGGACTAGCGGGAGTGGCTACGAGCAGTACTTC.

The chain has TRBV28 and TRBJ1-2; 7 nucleotides line up with TRBD1. The CDR3 runs to 13 residues. Germline assignment: CDR1 MDHEN and CDR2 SYDVKM. J was trimmed by 3 bases and V by 8 bases; bases with no gene match: 6. CDR3 nucleotide sequence: TGTGCCAGCGGCTCCGGGACAGACTATGGCTACACCTTC. It translates to CASGSGTDYGYTF.

The chain employs TRBV16 and TRBJ1-2; TRBD1 agrees at 8 bases. The V gene end was trimmed by 4 bases and the J gene end by 6 bases; junction bases not matched to a gene: 7. The germline gives CDR1 KGHSY, CDR2 FQNENV. The CDR3 has 14 amino acids. This CDR3 is CASSPDRGLDGYTF. The CDR3, as DNA: TGTGCCAGCAGCCCTGACAGGGGTTTGGATGGCTACACCTTC.

This chain joins TRBV10-3 and TRBJ1-4; no clear D. The CDR3 extends over 13 amino acids. The germline CDR1 and CDR2 sequences are ENHRY and SYGVKD. Trimming took off 3 bases at V and 4 bases at J, with 6 bases between the two ends. In DNA, the CDR3 is TGTGCCATCAGTGATACAGTTAATGAAAAACTGTTTTTT. It yields the protein CAISDTVNEKLFF.

The chain is built from TRBV18 and TRBJ1-1; D possibly corresponds to TRBD1 (6 bases). The CDR3 is 15 amino acids. Germline values: CDR1 KGHSH, CDR2 LQKENI. Trimming cost V 4 bases and J 1 base, with 13 bases left between them. CDR3: CASSRARQENTEAFF. The DNA of the CDR3 is TGTGCCAGCTCACGGGCTAGACAGGAGAACACTGAAGCTTTCTTT.

V gene TRBV5-4 combines with J gene TRBJ2-7, with 7 positions matching TRBD2. Germline CDR1 reads SGHNT; CDR2 reads YYREEE (reference sequence). The junction had 8 bases not matched to a gene; V was cut back by 6 bases and J by 2 bases. This CDR3 region has 14 residues. DNA of the CDR3: TGTGCCAGCACCCGGGGAGGGAGGACCTACGAGCAGTACTTC. This encodes CASTRGGRTYEQYF.

This clone was recorded a few times. This chain links TRBV27 with TRBJ2-2; 10 nucleotides match TRBD1. Per the germline V gene, CDR1 is MNHEY and CDR2 is SMNVEV (reference sequence). V lost 4 bases, J lost 4 bases, and 3 bases stayed unmatched. The CDR3 consists of 15 residues. The CDR3 DNA reads TGTGCCAGCAGTTCATGGACAGGGGGCACCGGGGAGCTGTTTTTT. Protein: CASSSWTGGTGELFF.

The V and J genes are TRBV20-1 and TRBJ2-7, with D unclear. V was cut by 3 bases and J by 2 bases, with 14 bases left in between. The CDR3 has 14 amino acids. Germline lookup yields CDR1 DFQATT and CDR2 SNEGSKA (reference sequence). CDR3 protein: CSASPFNSAYEQYF. The CDR3 nucleotides are TGCAGTGCTAGTCCCTTCAATTCGGCCTACGAGCAGTACTTC.

The chain carries TRBV11-2 and TRBJ1-5, with TRBD1 as a possible D gene (5 bases). The germline V and J ends were trimmed by 5 bases and 7 bases, with 15 bases remaining between them. Per germline, CDR1 SGHAT and CDR2 FQNNGV. The CDR3 spans 14 residues. In nucleotides, the CDR3 is TGTGCCAGCAGCCTCTCCAGGCCAGGGCAGCCCCAGCATTTT. Its protein is CASSLSRPGQPQHF.

The CDR3 here is CASSSGQALEWPQHF. The CDR3, as DNA: TGTGCCAGCTCGTCGGGACAGGCGCTTGAATGGCCCCAGCATTTT. This sequence joins TRBV18 and TRBJ1-5, with 8 bases fitting TRBD1. The CDR3 sequence is 15 residues long. V was clipped by 6 bases and J by 9 bases; unmatched bases: 13. Germline values: CDR1 KGHSH, CDR2 LQKENI. Variable domain in full (rest from reference TRBV18 and TRBJ1-5): NAGVMQNPRHLVRRRGQEARLRCSPMKGHSHVYWYRQLPEEGLKFMVYLQKENIIDESGMPKERFSAEFPKEGPSILRIQQVVRGDSAAYFCASSSGQALEWPQHFGDGTRLSIL.